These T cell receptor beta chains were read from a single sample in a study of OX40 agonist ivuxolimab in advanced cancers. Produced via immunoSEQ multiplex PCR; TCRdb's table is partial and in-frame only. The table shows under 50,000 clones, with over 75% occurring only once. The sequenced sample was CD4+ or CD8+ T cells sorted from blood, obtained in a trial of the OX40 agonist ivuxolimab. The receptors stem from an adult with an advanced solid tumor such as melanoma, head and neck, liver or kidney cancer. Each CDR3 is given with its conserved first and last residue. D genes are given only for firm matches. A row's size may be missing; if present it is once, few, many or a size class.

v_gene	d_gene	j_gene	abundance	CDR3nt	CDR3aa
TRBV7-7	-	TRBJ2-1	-	TGTGCCAGCAGCTTAGCGTTTAGTAGCAATGAGCAGTTCTTC	CASSLAFSSNEQFF
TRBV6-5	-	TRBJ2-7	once	TGTGCCAGCAGTGTGACTAGAAACTACGAGCAGTACTTC	CASSVTRNYEQYF
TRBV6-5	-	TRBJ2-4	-	TGTGCCAGCGGACACCAGGGCAAAAACATTCAGTACTTC	CASGHQGKNIQYF
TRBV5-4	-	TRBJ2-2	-	TGTGCCAGCAGCAAGGACAGCACCGGGGAGCTGTTTTTT	CASSKDSTGELFF
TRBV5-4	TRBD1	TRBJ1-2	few	TGTGCCAGCAGTTCTAGACAGGGCCAAATGGAGGGCTACACCTTC	CASSSRQGQMEGYTF
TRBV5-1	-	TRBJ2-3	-	TGCGCCAGCAGCTTGGGGGGTGGCACAGATACGCAGTATTTT	CASSLGGGTDTQYF
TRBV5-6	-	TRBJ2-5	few	TGTGCCAGCAGCTTGTCCGAGACCCAGTACTTC	CASSLSETQYF
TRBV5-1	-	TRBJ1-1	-	TGCGCCAGTAGCTTGGCCCCGAACACTGAAGCTTTCTTT	CASSLAPNTEAFF
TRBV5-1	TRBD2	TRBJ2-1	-	TGCGCCAGCAGCTTGGGCGGGAGTCAAGCCTACAATGAGCAGTTCTTC	CASSLGGSQAYNEQFF
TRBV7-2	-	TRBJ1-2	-	TGTGCCAGCAGCTGGGCACAAACTAACTATGGCTACACCTTC	CASSWAQTNYGYTF
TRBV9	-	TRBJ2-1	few	TGTGCCAGCGGGGGTAATGAGCAGTTCTTC	CASGGNEQFF
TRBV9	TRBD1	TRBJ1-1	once	TGTGCCAGCAGCGTAGAGCCGGGACAGGGTAGTTGGAACACTGAAGCTTTCTTT	CASSVEPGQGSWNTEAFF
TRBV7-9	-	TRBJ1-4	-	TGTGCCAGCAGCTTAAGGGCAGGGCGTAATGAAAAACTGTTTTTT	CASSLRAGRNEKLFF
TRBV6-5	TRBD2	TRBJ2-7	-	TGTGCCAGCAGTTACGCGGGAGGAGGTTCCTACGAGCAGTACTTC	CASSYAGGGSYEQYF
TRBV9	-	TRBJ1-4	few	TGTGCCAGCAGCGTATATCAGGAGACTGAAAAACTGTTTTTT	CASSVYQETEKLFF
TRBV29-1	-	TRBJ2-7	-	TGCAGCGTCAATGGGGGACGAGGGGGATACGAGCAGTACTTC	CSVNGGRGGYEQYF
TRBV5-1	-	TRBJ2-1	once	TGCGCCAGCAGCATGGACTCTTCCAAAGCCTATGAGCAGTTCTTC	CASSMDSSKAYEQFF
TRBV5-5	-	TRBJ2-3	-	TGTGCCAGCAGCTCCGTAAGACAGGGCACAGATACGCAGTATTTT	CASSSVRQGTDTQYF
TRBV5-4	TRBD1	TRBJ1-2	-	TGTGCCAGCAGCTTGGCCGACAGGGGAAGGTATGGCTACACCTTC	CASSLADRGRYGYTF
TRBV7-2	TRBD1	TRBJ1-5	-	TGTGCCAGCAGGACAGGGCATCAGCCCCAGCATTTT	CASRTGHQPQHF
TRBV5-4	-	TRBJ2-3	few	TGTGCCAGCAGCTTGGAGCAAGATACGCAGTATTTT	CASSLEQDTQYF
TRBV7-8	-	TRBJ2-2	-	TGTGCCAGCAGCTTAGCGCTAATCCGGGGCACCGGGGAGCTGTTTTTT	CASSLALIRGTGELFF
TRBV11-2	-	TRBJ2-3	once	TGTGCCAGCAGCTTAGATCTGACAGATACGCAGTATTTT	CASSLDLTDTQYF
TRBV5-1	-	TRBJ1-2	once	TGCGCCAGCGGACAACAGGGTTCTTATGGCTACACCTTC	CASGQQGSYGYTF
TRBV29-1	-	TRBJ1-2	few	TGCAGCGTTGAAGGGTTTGGAGTTGGCTACACCTTC	CSVEGFGVGYTF
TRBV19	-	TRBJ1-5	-	TGTGCCAGTAGTATACAGGGATTCTATAGCAATCAGCCCCAGCATTTT	CASSIQGFYSNQPQHF
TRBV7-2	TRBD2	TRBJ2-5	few	TGTGCCAGCAGCTTATCCCTTGCTAGCGGCCTACTAAACTTC	CASSLSLASGLLNF
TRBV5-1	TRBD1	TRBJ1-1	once	TGCGCCAGCAGCTTGACAGGGGGCACTGAAGCTTTCTTT	CASSLTGGTEAFF
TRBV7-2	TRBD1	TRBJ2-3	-	TGTGCCAGCAGCACAGTTCACAGGGGAGATACGCAGTATTTT	CASSTVHRGDTQYF
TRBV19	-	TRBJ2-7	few	TGTGCCAGTAGACGGGACACCTCCTACGAGCAGTACTTC	CASRRDTSYEQYF
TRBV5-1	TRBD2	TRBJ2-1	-	TGCGCCAGCAGCTTGAAGCTAGCGGGAGCCAATGAGCAGTTCTTC	CASSLKLAGANEQFF
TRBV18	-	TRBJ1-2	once	TGTGCCAGCTCACCTGAGGGGGAGATAGGCTATGGCTACACCTTC	CASSPEGEIGYGYTF
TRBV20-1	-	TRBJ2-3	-	TGCAGTGCACCGCTAGGAGATACGCAGTATTTT	CSAPLGDTQYF
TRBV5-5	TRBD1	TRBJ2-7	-	TGTGCCAGCAGCCTACAGACAGGGGTGTACGAGCAGTACTTC	CASSLQTGVYEQYF
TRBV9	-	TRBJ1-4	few	TGTGCCAGCAGCGTGATGGGCAGTAATAATGAAAAACTGTTTTTT	CASSVMGSNNEKLFF
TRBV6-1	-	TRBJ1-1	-	TGTGCCAGCAGTGACCGAGCAGAAGGGATGAACACTGAAGCTTTCTTT	CASSDRAEGMNTEAFF
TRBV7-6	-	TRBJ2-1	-	TGTGCCAGCAGCTTAGATAACAGCAATGAGCAGTTCTTC	CASSLDNSNEQFF
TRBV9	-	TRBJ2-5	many	TGTGCCAGCAGCGTAGCTAGCGCGCAAGAGACCCAGTACTTC	CASSVASAQETQYF
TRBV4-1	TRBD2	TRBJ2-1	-	TGCGCCAGCAGCCACGGGACTAGCGATCTTAGCTCCTACAATGAGCAGTTCTTC	CASSHGTSDLSSYNEQFF
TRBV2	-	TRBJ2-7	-	TGTGCCAGCAGTGAAGCGACAGATTTGAGCGAGCAGTACTTC	CASSEATDLSEQYF
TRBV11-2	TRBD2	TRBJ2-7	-	TGTGCCAGCAGCTTAGCGGGAGGGTTTACCGAGCAGTACTTC	CASSLAGGFTEQYF